A single sample gave rise to the 6 T cell receptor beta chains below, sequenced in a study of blood T cell repertoires in COVID-19. The protocol was immunoSEQ multiplex PCR, while the TCRdb copy is restricted to in-frame clones and leaves out a portion. The sample lists about 80,000 clones; 85% were seen once. Sequenced sample: peripheral blood. Receptors were obtained from a man older than 75 with active or convalescent COVID-19.

The V gene is TRBV7-9, the J gene TRBJ1-4; D remains ambiguous. V lost 1 base and J lost 10, with 7 bases in between. The CDR3 length is 12 residues. The germline V gene encodes CDR1 SEHNR and CDR2 FQNEAQ (reference sequence). The CDR3 loop reads CASSLDAGKLFF. The CDR3 coding sequence is TGTGCCAGCAGCTTAGATGCGGGAAAACTGTTTTTT. Based on the CDR3 plus reference TRBV7-9 and TRBJ1-4, the full variable domain is DTGVSQNPRHKITKRGQNVTFRCDPISEHNRLYWYRQTLGQGPEFLTYFQNEAQLEKSRLLSDRFSAERPKGSFSTLEIQRTEQGDSAMYLCASSLDAGKLFFGSGTQLSVL.

V gene TRBV5-6 combines with J gene TRBJ2-3; D might be TRBD1 (6 bases). V lost 1 base and J lost 2, with 20 bases in between. This CDR3 has 18 amino acids. The V gene's germline CDR1 is SGHDT and CDR2 YYEEEE. CDR3 sequence reads: CASSLIPTGTPYTDTQYF. The CDR3 DNA reads as TGTGCCAGCAGCTTGATCCCGACCGGGACACCTTACACAGATACGCAGTATTTT.

This clone has only a few counts. This rearrangement joins TRBV19 to TRBJ2-1; TRBD2 matches at 7 bases. V lost 6 bases to trimming and J lost 2 bases; unmatched junction nucleotides: 4. In germline, CDR1 is LNHDA, CDR2 SQIVND (reference sequence). The CDR3 runs 14 residues. The CDR3 loop is CASRETSAYNEQFF. Written as DNA, the CDR3 is TGTGCCAGTAGGGAAACTAGCGCCTACAATGAGCAGTTCTTC.

V gene TRBV29-1 combines with J gene TRBJ2-3, with 10 positions matching TRBD1. V dropped 6 bases and J dropped 10; count of bases not matched to a gene: 10. Germline CDR1 SQVTM, CDR2 ANQGSEA. The CDR3 extends over 13 amino acids. The CDR3 sequence is CSVDQLGTGAQYF. In DNA, the CDR3 is TGCAGCGTCGATCAACTGGGGACAGGGGCGCAGTATTTT.

Here the CDR3 reads CASSYLGEDQPQHF. CDR3 DNA: TGTGCCAGCAGTTATCTAGGGGAGGATCAGCCCCAGCATTTT. The chain links TRBV6-5 to TRBJ1-5; maybe TRBD1 (5 bases). Germline lookup yields CDR1 MNHEY and CDR2 SVGAGI. The CDR3 consists of 14 residues. V dropped 3 bases and J dropped 5 bases, with 11 bases sitting between them.

The rearrangement joins TRBV2 to TRBJ2-4; D possibly corresponds to TRBD2 (5 bases). The length of the CDR3 is 14 residues. V lost 5 bases to trimming and J lost 3 bases, with 11 bases between them. Germline CDR1 reads SNHLY; CDR2 reads FYNNEI. For the CDR3, the DNA is TGTGCCAGCAGTAAAGACCGGGGCAAAAACATTCAGTACTTC. This translates into CASSKDRGKNIQYF.